This TCR beta chain derives from a study of control samples from healthy donors and cancer patients. The table came from immunoSEQ multiplex PCR; TCRdb's copy has only in-frame clones and leaves some out. The repertoire holds approximately 100,000 clones, with 85% as singletons. CDR1 SQVTM and CDR2 ANQGSEA come from the germline V gene. V trimming: 6 bases; J trimming: 0 bases; junction bases outside the gene matches: 8. The CDR3 covers 15 residues. The source material was blood. This chain joins TRBV29-1 and TRBJ1-5, with 7 bases aligning to TRBD1. This TCR was recovered from a woman aged 35 to 49 in good health. The CDR3 sequence: CSVALGQSSNQPQHF. CDR3 coding DNA: TGCAGCGTCGCCTTGGGACAGTCTAGCAATCAGCCCCAGCATTTT.